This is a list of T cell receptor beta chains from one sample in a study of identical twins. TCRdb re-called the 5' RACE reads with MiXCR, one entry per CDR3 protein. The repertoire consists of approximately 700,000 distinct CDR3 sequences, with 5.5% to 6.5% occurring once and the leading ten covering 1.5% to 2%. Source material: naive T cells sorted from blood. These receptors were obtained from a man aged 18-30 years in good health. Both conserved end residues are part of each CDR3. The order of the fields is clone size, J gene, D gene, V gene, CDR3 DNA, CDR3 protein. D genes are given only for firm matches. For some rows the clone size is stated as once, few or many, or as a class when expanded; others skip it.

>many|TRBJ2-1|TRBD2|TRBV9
TGTGCCAGCAGCGTATTCGAAATAGCGGGTCCCAATGAGCAGTTCTTC
CASSVFEIAGPNEQFF
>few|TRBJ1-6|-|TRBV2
TGTGCCAGCACCCGGCCCAATCCGGGGCTGAATTCACCCCTCCACTTT
CASTRPNPGLNSPLHF
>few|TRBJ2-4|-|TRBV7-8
TGTGCCAGCAGCTTAGAAGGGCGGGTGACAAACATTCAGTACTTC
CASSLEGRVTNIQYF
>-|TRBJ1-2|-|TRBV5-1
TGCGCCAGCACCCTTGAACAGGGATCTGTCTATGGCTACACCTTC
CASTLEQGSVYGYTF
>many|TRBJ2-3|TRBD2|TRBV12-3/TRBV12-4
TGTGCCAGCAGTTGGCGGACTAGCGGCACAGATACGCAGTATTTT
CASSWRTSGTDTQYF
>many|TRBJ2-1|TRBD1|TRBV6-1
TGTGCCAGCAGTCGCGACAGGGGGATATACAATGAGCAGTTCTTC
CASSRDRGIYNEQFF
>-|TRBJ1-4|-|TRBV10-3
TGTGCCATCAGAGACGGGGCGACCTCGAGTAATGAAAAACTGTTTTTT
CAIRDGATSSNEKLFF
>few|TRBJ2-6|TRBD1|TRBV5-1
TGCGCCAGCAGCCAAGGGACAGGGACCCTTAGCTCTGGGGCCAACGTCCTGACTTTC
CASSQGTGTLSSGANVLTF
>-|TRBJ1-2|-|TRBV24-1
TGTGCCACCAGTGATTCGGCCTTTGGGACCGGCTACACCTTC
CATSDSAFGTGYTF
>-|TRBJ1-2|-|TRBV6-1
TGTGCCAGCAGTGAATATGGCCAGGGGAGCTATGGCTACACCTTC
CASSEYGQGSYGYTF
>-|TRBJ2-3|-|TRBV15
TGTGCCACCTTTTCAGGCCCTAGCCGTAACACAGATACGCAGTATTTT
CATFSGPSRNTDTQYF
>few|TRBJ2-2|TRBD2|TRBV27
TGTGCCAGCAGTTTATCGAGATCTAGGCTAGCGGGAGTTGGCGGGGAGCTGTTTTTT
CASSLSRSRLAGVGGELFF
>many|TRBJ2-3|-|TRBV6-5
TGTGCCAGCAGTTACGGTCTTAAGGTTGGCACAGATACGCAGTATTTT
CASSYGLKVGTDTQYF